This TCR beta chain was obtained from a study of monozygotic twins with cystic fibrosis. Notes on the study in general: Shared CDR3 numbers were not associated with age, concordance or severity.

Here immunoSEQ multiplex PCR was the method, and the copy in TCRdb shows in-frame clones only, minus some. Of 35,000 or so clones in the sample, 84% were seen once. Remarks on this clone: Its antigen is unidentified.

This CDR3 is built from 13 residues. CDR1 SGHDN and CDR2 FVKESK come from the germline V gene. Losses at the gene ends were 4 bases for V and 7 bases for J; bases not matched to a gene: 1. The chain recombines TRBV14 with TRBJ1-2; 12 bases fit TRBD1. This receptor was obtained from a girl aged 2 to 10 with cystic fibrosis. Specimen: blood. CDR3 region: CASSRDRGLGYTF. CDR3 DNA sequence: TGTGCCAGCAGCCGGGACAGGGGGCTTGGCTACACCTTC. Supplemented by reference TRBV14 and TRBJ1-2, the full variable domain reads EAGVTQFPSHSVIEKGQTVTLRCDPISGHDNLYWYRRVMGKEIKFLLHFVKESKQDESGMPNNRFLAERTGGTYSTLKVQPAELEDSGVYFCASSRDRGLGYTFGSGTRLTVV.